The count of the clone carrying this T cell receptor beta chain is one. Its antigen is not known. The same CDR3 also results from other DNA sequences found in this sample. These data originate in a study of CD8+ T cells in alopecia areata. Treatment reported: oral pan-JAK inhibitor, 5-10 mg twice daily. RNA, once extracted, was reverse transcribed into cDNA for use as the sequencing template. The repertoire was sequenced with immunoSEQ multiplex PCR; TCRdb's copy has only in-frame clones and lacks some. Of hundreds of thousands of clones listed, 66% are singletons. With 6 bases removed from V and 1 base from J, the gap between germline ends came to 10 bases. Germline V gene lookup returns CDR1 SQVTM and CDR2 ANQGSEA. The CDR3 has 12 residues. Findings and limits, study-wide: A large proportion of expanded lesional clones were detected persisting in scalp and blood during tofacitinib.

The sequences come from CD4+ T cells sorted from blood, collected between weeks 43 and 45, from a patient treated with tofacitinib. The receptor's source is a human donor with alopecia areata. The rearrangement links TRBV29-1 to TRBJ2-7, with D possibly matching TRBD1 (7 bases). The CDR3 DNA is TGCAGCGTGCGGGACAGTTCCTACGAGCAGTACTTC. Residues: CSVRDSSYEQYF.